This TCR beta chain was captured by sequencing in a study of cytomegalovirus exposure and HLA in healthy donors. General study findings and limits: The authors later found most CMV-associated TCR beta chains appeared HLA-restricted. The study put 150 to 200 TCR beta chains on its list as cytomegalovirus-associated.

Comment on this clone: Its target is unknown.

Regarding donors, all were healthy bone marrow donors. PCR employed 60 Vbeta and 13 Jbeta primers. Some clones are missing from TCRdb's copy, which holds only in-frame ones; the method was immunoSEQ multiplex PCR. Here the sample spans about 180,000 clones, 60% to 80% being singletons. The germline V gene encodes CDR1 SGHAT and CDR2 FQNNGV. V lost 6 bases and J lost 8; bases outside the gene matches: 9. The CDR3 contains 14 residues. J is TRBJ2-1 and V is TRBV11-2; the match to TRBD2 covers 8 bases. The sequence came from a man in his sixties in good health and CMV-seronegative. The sample consisted of PBMCs. This CDR3 is CASRRRGGQDEQFF. The DNA for the CDR3 is TGTGCCAGCAGAAGGCGCGGGGGGCAGGATGAGCAGTTCTTC.